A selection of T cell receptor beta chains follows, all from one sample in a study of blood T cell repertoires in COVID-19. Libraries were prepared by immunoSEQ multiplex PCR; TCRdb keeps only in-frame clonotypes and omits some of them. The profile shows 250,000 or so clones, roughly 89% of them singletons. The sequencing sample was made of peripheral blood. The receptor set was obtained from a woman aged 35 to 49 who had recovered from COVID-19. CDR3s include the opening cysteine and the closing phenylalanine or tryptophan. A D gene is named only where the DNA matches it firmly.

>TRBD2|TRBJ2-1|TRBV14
TGTGCCAGCAGCCCCCCCGGGAGGACGTACAATGAGCAGTTCTTC
CASSPPGRTYNEQFF
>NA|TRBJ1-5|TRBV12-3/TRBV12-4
TGTGCCAGCAGTCCGGACAGCTATCAGCCCCAGCATTTT
CASSPDSYQPQHF
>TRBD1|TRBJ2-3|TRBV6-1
TGTGCCAGCAGTGAAGCGTGGCAGGGGGTGGCAGATACGCAGTATTTT
CASSEAWQGVADTQYF
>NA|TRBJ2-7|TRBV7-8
TGTGCCAGCAGAGACCGGCGGGGGCTGGGGCAGTACTTC
CASRDRRGLGQYF
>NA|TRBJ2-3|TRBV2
TGTGCCAGCAGTGATGACCCCGGACTAGATACGCAGTATTTT
CASSDDPGLDTQYF
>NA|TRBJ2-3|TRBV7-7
TGTGCCAGCAGCTTAGGTCCAGGTGGGGGCTCCGATACGCAGTATTTT
CASSLGPGGGSDTQYF
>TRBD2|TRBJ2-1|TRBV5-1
TGCGCCAGCAGCCTCGGACTAGCGGTCCACAATGAGCAGTTCTTC
CASSLGLAVHNEQFF
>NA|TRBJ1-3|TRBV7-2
TGTGCCAGCAGCTTAGACGTGGGCAGCTCTGGAAACACCATATATTTT
CASSLDVGSSGNTIYF
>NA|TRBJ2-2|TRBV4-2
TGTGCCAGCAGCCCGATGACGGGAACGAACACCGGGGAGCTGTTTTTT
CASSPMTGTNTGELFF
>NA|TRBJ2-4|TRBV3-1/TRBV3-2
TGTGCCAGCAGCCCCGGGGGACTAGCCAAAAACATTCAGTACTTC
CASSPGGLAKNIQYF
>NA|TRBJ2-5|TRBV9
TGTGCCAGCAACAGCGGTCCTGCGCCCCAAGAGACCCAGTACTTC
CASNSGPAPQETQYF
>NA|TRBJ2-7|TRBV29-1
TGCAGCGTTGAAGATCAGGGGAAATCCTACGAGCAGTACTTC
CSVEDQGKSYEQYF
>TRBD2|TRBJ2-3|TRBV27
TGTGCCAGCAGTGGGGGGGGAGATACGCAGTATTTT
CASSGGGDTQYF
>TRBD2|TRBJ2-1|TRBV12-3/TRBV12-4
TGTGCCAGCAGCTGGGGGGGCAATGAGCAGTTCTTC
CASSWGGNEQFF
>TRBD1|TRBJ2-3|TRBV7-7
TGTGCCAGCAGCCAAGGGACAGGGGATACAGATACGCAGTATTTT
CASSQGTGDTDTQYF
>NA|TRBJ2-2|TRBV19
TGTGCCAGTACGCTTGGTGCGGTAATCACCGGGGAGCTGTTTTTT
CASTLGAVITGELFF
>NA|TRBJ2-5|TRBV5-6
TGTGCCAGCAGCTGGGGGCTAGAGACCCAGTACTTC
CASSWGLETQYF